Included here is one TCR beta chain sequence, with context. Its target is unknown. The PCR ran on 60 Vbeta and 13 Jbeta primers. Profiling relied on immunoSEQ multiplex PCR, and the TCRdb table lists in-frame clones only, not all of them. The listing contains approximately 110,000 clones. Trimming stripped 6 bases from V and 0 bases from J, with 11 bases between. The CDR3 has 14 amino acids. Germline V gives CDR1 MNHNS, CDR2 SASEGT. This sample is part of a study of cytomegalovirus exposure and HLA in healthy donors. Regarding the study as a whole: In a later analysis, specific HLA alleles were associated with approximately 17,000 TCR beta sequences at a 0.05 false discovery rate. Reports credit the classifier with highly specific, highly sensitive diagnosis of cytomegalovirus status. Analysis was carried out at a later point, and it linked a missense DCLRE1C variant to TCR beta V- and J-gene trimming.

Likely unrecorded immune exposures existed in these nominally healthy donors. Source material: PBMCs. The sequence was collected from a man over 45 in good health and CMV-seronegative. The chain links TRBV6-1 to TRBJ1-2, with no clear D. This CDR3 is CASRPSEANYGYTF. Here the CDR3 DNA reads TGTGCCAGCAGGCCCAGTGAAGCTAACTATGGCTACACCTTC.